Listed here are 13 T cell receptor beta chains from one sample, sequenced in a study of patients and donors after allogeneic stem cell transplantation. Using its own MiXCR run on the RT-PCR reads, TCRdb lists one record per CDR3 protein. The sample holds approximately 140,000 distinct CDR3 sequences, about a third seen once. The sequencing sample was made of blood, either unsorted or a sorted T cell fraction (not recorded which). The source is a human donor who was either an allogeneic HSCT recipient or a stem cell or donor lymphocyte infusion donor (not recorded which). It is not recorded whose cells these are; they may come from a transplant donor.

The chain links TRBV7-2 to TRBJ1-3, with D possibly TRBD1 on 5 matching bases. Germline CDR1 reads SGHTA; CDR2 reads FQGNSA. V was pared by 5 bases and J by 0 bases, with 14 bases between. This CDR3 is 16 amino acids long. CDR3 bases: TGTGCCAGCAGCGGGTGGGGACCCAGCTCTGGAAACACCATATATTTT. Its translation: CASSGWGPSSGNTIYF.

The chain is built from TRBV7-9 and TRBJ1-1, with 9 bases lining up with TRBD1. The CDR3 totals 16 residues. J lost 3 bases, V lost 1 base, and 6 bases had no gene match. Germline assignment: CDR1 SEHNR and CDR2 FQNEAQ (reference sequence). The CDR3 here is CASSLDPGQGHTEAFF. CDR3 sequence (DNA): TGTGCCAGCAGCTTAGACCCCGGACAGGGGCACACTGAAGCTTTCTTT.

This clonotype was detected only a few times. The V call is TRBV12-3 or TRBV12-4, the J call TRBJ1-1; D not certain. V shed 4 bases and J shed 5 bases, with 14 bases lying between them. This CDR3 has 14 residues. Here the CDR3 DNA reads TGTGCCAGCAGTTACTCGACGGTGGGGACTGAAGCTTTCTTT. Protein: CASSYSTVGTEAFF.

This sequence joins TRBV9 and TRBJ2-3, with D possibly matching TRBD2 (7 bases). The CDR3 extends over 15 amino acids. The germline V and J ends were trimmed by 0 bases and 3 bases, with 11 bases remaining between them. Germline V gene data show CDR1 as SGDLS and CDR2 as YYNGEE. CDR3 in amino acids: CASSVAGGGTDTQYF. CDR3 nucleotides: TGTGCCAGCAGCGTAGCGGGGGGCGGGACAGATACGCAGTATTTT.

The V and J genes are TRBV11-2 and TRBJ1-1; D perhaps matches TRBD1 (5 bases). Trimming pared 5 bases from V and 3 bases from J, leaving 16 bases between. This CDR3 has 15 amino acids. The germline CDR1 and CDR2 sequences are SGHAT and FQNNGV. Here the CDR3 reads CASSPWGGVYTEAFF. CDR3 DNA sequence: TGTGCCAGCAGCCCCTGGGGGGGTGTGTACACTGAAGCTTTCTTT.

V is TRBV6-5 and J is TRBJ1-6, with a weak D call TRBD1 (6 bases). CDR3 length: 16 residues. The germline V gene has CDR1 MNHEY and CDR2 SVGAGI. Trimming removed 2 bases from V and 3 bases from J, with 11 bases in between. In DNA form, the CDR3 reads TGTGCCAGCAGTTACCAAGGACAGTTCTATAATTCACCCCTCCACTTT. It encodes CASSYQGQFYNSPLHF.

The chain recombines TRBV25-1 with TRBJ2-1; 9 bases agree with TRBD1. With V trimmed by 5 bases and J by 4 bases, 6 bases remained unmatched. The CDR3 has 15 amino acids. The germline CDR1 and CDR2 sequences are MGHDK and SYGVNS. The CDR3 spells CASSRDRELYNEQFF. CDR3 nucleotide sequence: TGTGCCAGCAGTCGGGACAGGGAATTGTACAATGAGCAGTTCTTC.

This clonotype was seen more than once but under ten times. The gene calls are TRBV7-9 and TRBJ2-7; D may correspond to TRBD1 or TRBD2 (6 bases each). V gave up 4 bases and J gave up 2 bases, with 12 bases separating them. The germline V gene encodes CDR1 SEHNR and CDR2 FQNEAQ (reference sequence). CDR3 length: 14 residues. The CDR3 DNA sequence: TGTGCCAGCAGCTCTTTGGGGGGCACCTACGAGCAGTACTTC. It specifies CASSSLGGTYEQYF.

The chain joins TRBV20-1 to TRBJ1-1; D gene unclear. Germline V gene sequence: CDR1 DFQATT, CDR2 SNEGSKA (reference sequence). The ends were cut back, 5 bases at V and 1 base at J, with 11 bases in the middle. The CDR3 spans 13 residues. The CDR3 loop reads CSARLSENTEAFF. The DNA for the CDR3 is TGCAGTGCTCGCCTCTCCGAGAACACTGAAGCTTTCTTT.

This clonotype has just a few counts. This chain joins TRBV3-1 and TRBJ1-1, with D possibly being TRBD1 (5 bases). The germline V gene encodes CDR1 LGHDT and CDR2 YNNKEL (reference sequence). The CDR3 is 16 amino acids. Trimming removed 2 bases from V and 2 bases from J, with 15 bases in between. CDR3 amino acids: CASSQRGFSYNTEAFF. The CDR3 DNA reads as TGTGCCAGCAGCCAAAGGGGCTTTAGCTACAACACTGAAGCTTTCTTT.

The chain links TRBV10-3 to TRBJ1-1; unclear D gene. CDR1 ENHRY and CDR2 SYGVKD come from the germline V gene. The CDR3 is 12 residues long. With 6 bases removed from V and 6 bases from J, the gap between germline ends came to 11 bases. The CDR3 protein is CAIREDGAEAFF. In DNA form, the CDR3 reads TGTGCCATCAGGGAGGACGGGGCTGAAGCTTTCTTT.

CDR3 coding DNA: TGTGCCATCAGTGAGGGAAAATTAGACTATTCACCCCTCCACTTT. Its translation: CAISEGKLDYSPLHF. The V gene is TRBV10-3, the J gene TRBJ1-6; D not resolved. V lost 2 bases and J 8 bases, leaving 13 bases between the germline ends. Germline V gives CDR1 ENHRY, CDR2 SYGVKD. The CDR3 has 15 amino acids.

The chain joins TRBV20-1 to TRBJ1-1, with 7 positions matching TRBD1. V shed 3 bases, J shed 3 bases, and the junction held 4 bases outside the gene matches. CDR3 length: 13 residues. Germline lookup yields CDR1 DFQATT and CDR2 SNEGSKA (reference sequence). The CDR3 region is CSARTRGDTEAFF. The CDR3 region has the DNA TGCAGTGCTAGGACCAGGGGGGACACTGAAGCTTTCTTT.